Listed here are 9 T cell receptor beta chains from one sample, sequenced in a study of shared clonotypes between healthy human individuals. Sequencing used immunoSEQ multiplex PCR; TCRdb keeps in-frame clones, though not all of them. This sample carries around 2,000,000 clones, around 96% of them seen once, and the ten largest clones take around 1.2%. CD45RO-negative cells were positively selected for CCR7, leaving out terminally differentiated effector memory CD45RA+ cells. Sequenced material: naive CD8+ T cells sorted from blood. The receptors shown here come from a man younger than 30 in good health.

Details on this clone: The junction departs from germline at one end; a sequencing error may be responsible. The chain employs TRBV19 and TRBJ2-4; TRBD2 is a possible D gene (5 bases). Germline V gene sequence: CDR1 LNHDA, CDR2 SQIVND (reference sequence). This CDR3 comprises 9 residues. As DNA, the CDR3 is TGTGCCAGCCCAGTTATCGGGGACTTC. Amino acid sequence: CASPVIGDF.

The genes are TRBV5-1 and TRBJ2-3, with 10 positions matching TRBD1. Germline V lookup: CDR1 SGHRS, CDR2 YFSETQ. There are 14 residues in the CDR3. Here the CDR3 reads CAAGQGTYTDTQYF. The DNA of the CDR3 is TGCGCAGCGGGACAGGGGACCTACACAGATACGCAGTATTTT. Variable domain in full (rest from reference TRBV5-1 and TRBJ2-3): KAGVTQTPRYLIKTRGQQVTLSCSPISGHRSVSWYQQTPGQGLQFLFEYFSETQRNKGNFPGRFSGRQFSNSRSEMNVSTLELGDSALYLCAAGQGTYTDTQYFGPGTRLTVL.

With respect to this clone: Other DNA sequences from this sample encode an identical CDR3 as well. V and J are TRBV5-6 and TRBJ2-7, with TRBD1 as a possible D gene (6 bases). This CDR3 has 13 residues. V was pared by 4 bases and J by 0 bases, with 8 bases between. Germline values: CDR1 SGHDT, CDR2 YYEEEE. CDR3 protein: CASSRDNSYEQYF. Written as DNA, the CDR3 is TGTGCCAGCAGCCGGGACAACTCCTACGAGCAGTACTTC.

The J gene is TRBJ2-3, the V gene TRBV10-1; perhaps TRBD2 as D (6 bases). The CDR3 sequence is 12 residues long. Germline assignment: CDR1 WNHNN and CDR2 SYGVQD (reference sequence). Trimming stripped 3 bases from V and 8 bases from J, with 9 bases between. CDR3 DNA: TGCGCCAGCAGTGAAGTGGGGGGTACGCAGTATTTT. Protein: CASSEVGGTQYF.

V is TRBV19 and J is TRBJ1-5; D is possibly TRBD1 (5 bases). Trimming cost V 8 bases and J 1 base, with 12 bases left between them. CDR1 is LNHDA, CDR2 SQIVND, per germline (reference sequence). This CDR3 comprises 14 residues. DNA for the CDR3: TGTGCCAGTGAGGTCCGGGACAGCAATCAGCCCCAGCATTTT. The encoded protein is CASEVRDSNQPQHF. The variable domain in full, completed from reference TRBV19 and TRBJ1-5, reads DGGITQSPKYLFRKEGQNVTLSCEQNLNHDAMYWYRQDPGQGLRLIYYSQIVNDFQKGDIAEGYSVSREKKESFPLTVTSAQKNPTAFYLCASEVRDSNQPQHFGDGTRLSIL.

The chain is built from TRBV5-6 and TRBJ2-3; D is possibly TRBD2 (5 bases). V lost 4 bases and J lost 1, with 7 bases in between. Germline assignment: CDR1 SGHDT and CDR2 YYEEEE. The CDR3 runs 13 residues. The CDR3 region is CASSRGGTDTQYF. CDR3 nucleotide sequence: TGTGCCAGCAGCCGGGGAGGCACAGATACGCAGTATTTT.

The chain uses TRBV19 and TRBJ2-7, with D unresolved. Trimming pared 3 bases from V and 2 bases from J, leaving 8 bases between. The germline CDR1 and CDR2 sequences are LNHDA and SQIVND (reference sequence). The CDR3 is 13 amino acids. CDR3 amino acids: CASSISSPYEQYF. The CDR3 coding sequence is TGTGCCAGTAGTATTAGTTCTCCCTACGAGCAGTACTTC.

V gene TRBV4-1 combines with J gene TRBJ2-1, with 10 bases aligning to TRBD2. CDR1 and CDR2 from the germline V gene are MGHRA and YSYEKL. J gave up 8 bases and V 0 bases, and 4 bases lay outside the gene matches. This CDR3 has 15 residues. In nucleotides, the CDR3 is TGCGCCAGCAGCCAAGAGCTAGCGGGGGTGGATGAGCAGTTCTTC. It is translated as CASSQELAGVDEQFF.

Comment on this clone: Other DNA sequences from this sample encode an identical CDR3 as well. This chain connects TRBV2 to TRBJ2-7; 10 bases align to TRBD1. In germline, CDR1 is SNHLY, CDR2 FYNNEI. V trimming: 3 bases; J trimming: 4 bases; junction bases outside the gene matches: 0. This CDR3 contains 13 residues. CDR3 sequence (DNA): TGTGCCAGCAGTGAGGACAGGGGGTACGAGCAGTACTTC. It yields the protein CASSEDRGYEQYF.